Listed here are 13 T cell receptor beta chains from one sample, sequenced in a study of monozygotic twins with inflammatory bowel disease. From its re-call of the 5' RACE reads, TCRdb lists each CDR3 protein once, without DNA. This sample's table has 400,000 to 500,000 distinct CDR3 sequences. Specimen: blood. The receptors were sampled from a human donor with ulcerative colitis or Crohn's disease, or a healthy co-twin of an affected twin (not recorded which).

The chain links TRBV20-1 to TRBJ1-1; absent DNA, TCRdb's TRBD1 call cannot be checked. The CDR3 is 17 amino acids. From germline, CDR1 is DFQATT and CDR2 SNEGSKA (reference sequence). CDR3: CSARLPGQGKMNTEAFF.

The chain recombines TRBV7-9 with TRBJ2-7; TCRdb selects TRBD2, and the lack of DNA leaves this call unchecked. The CDR3 is made up of 16 amino acids. Looked up from germline, CDR1 is SEHNR and CDR2 is FQNEAQ (reference sequence). CDR3 loop: CASSLPASGNPYEQYF.

The V call is TRBV7-2, the J call TRBJ2-7; TCRdb's assignment of TRBD2 cannot be checked, as there is no DNA. The CDR3 covers 19 residues. Looked up from germline, CDR1 is SGHTA and CDR2 is FQGNSA. CDR3 region: CASSLALGLAGPNSYEQYF.

The CDR3 sequence: CASSQARTGGTDTQYF. J is TRBJ2-3 and V is TRBV4-1; with no DNA, the TCRdb D assignment of TRBD1 cannot be verified. CDR1 is MGHRA, CDR2 YSYEKL, per germline. The CDR3 is 16 amino acids.

V usage is TRBV28 and J usage is TRBJ1-1. The CDR3 has 12 residues. In germline, CDR1 is MDHEN, CDR2 SYDVKM. The CDR3 sequence is CASSLRSNEAFF.

This chain links TRBV27 with TRBJ2-7; TCRdb outputs TRBD1, but without DNA this stays unchecked. From germline, CDR1 is MNHEY and CDR2 SMNVEV (reference sequence). This CDR3 comprises 15 residues. The CDR3 loop is CASSSQQGLAYEQYF.

The gene calls are TRBV28 and TRBJ1-6; the TCRdb call, TRBD1, lacks DNA for checking. Germline V CDR1 and CDR2: MDHEN, SYDVKM. This CDR3 spans 14 amino acids. The CDR3 reads CASSFRGGNSPLHF. The full variable domain, in which reference TRBV28 and TRBJ1-6 provide the parts outside the CDR3, is DVKVTQSSRYLVKRTGEKVFLECVQDMDHENMFWYRQDPGLGLRLIYFSYDVKMKEKGDIPEGYSVSREKKERFSLILESASTNQTSMYLCASSFRGGNSPLHFGNGTRLTVT.

The chain links TRBV6-5 to TRBJ1-6; TCRdb reports TRBD1, a call that lacks DNA to check it against. The CDR3 totals 16 residues. CDR1 is MNHEY and CDR2 is SVGAGI in the germline V gene. CDR3: CASSYGGGVKKGPLHF.

The chain is built from TRBV14 and TRBJ2-7; TCRdb designates TRBD1, a call that cannot be tested without DNA. Germline V gene sequence: CDR1 SGHDN, CDR2 FVKESK. CDR3 length: 17 amino acids. CDR3 sequence reads: CASSLPGGIHGPYEQYF.

The V and J genes are TRBV10-1 and TRBJ1-1. The CDR3 sequence is 14 residues long. Germline CDR1 reads WNHNN; CDR2 reads SYGVQD (reference sequence). Here the CDR3 reads CASSERQSGTEAFF.

This chain connects TRBV10-3 to TRBJ2-5; without DNA, the TCRdb call of TRBD1 cannot be checked. This CDR3 spans 19 amino acids. Germline loops: CDR1 ENHRY, CDR2 SYGVKD. The chain's CDR3 is CAISEPTSGRGVGQETQYF.

V is TRBV7-2 and J is TRBJ2-1; TCRdb picks TRBD1, but there is no DNA to check that call. This CDR3 is 15 amino acids long. Germline assignment: CDR1 SGHTA and CDR2 FQGNSA. The CDR3 protein is CASSFLPGTPGEQFF.

The chain combines TRBV5-6 with TRBJ1-5; the TCRdb call, TRBD1, lacks DNA for checking. This CDR3 is 16 amino acids long. CDR1 and CDR2 (germline): SGHDT, YYEEEE. The CDR3: CASSFGAGDVDQPQHF.